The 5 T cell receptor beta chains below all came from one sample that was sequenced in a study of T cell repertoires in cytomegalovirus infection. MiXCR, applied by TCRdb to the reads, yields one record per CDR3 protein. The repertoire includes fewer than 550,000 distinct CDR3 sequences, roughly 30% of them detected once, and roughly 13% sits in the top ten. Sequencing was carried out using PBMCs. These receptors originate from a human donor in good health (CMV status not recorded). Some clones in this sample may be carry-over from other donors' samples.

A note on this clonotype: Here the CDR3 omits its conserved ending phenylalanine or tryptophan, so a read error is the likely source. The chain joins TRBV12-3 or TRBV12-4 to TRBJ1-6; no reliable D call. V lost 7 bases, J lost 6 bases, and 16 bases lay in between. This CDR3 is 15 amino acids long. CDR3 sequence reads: CASTKDRRANSPLHC. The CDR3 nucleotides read TGTGCCAGCACCAAGGACCGTAGAGCTAATTCACCCCTCCACTGT.

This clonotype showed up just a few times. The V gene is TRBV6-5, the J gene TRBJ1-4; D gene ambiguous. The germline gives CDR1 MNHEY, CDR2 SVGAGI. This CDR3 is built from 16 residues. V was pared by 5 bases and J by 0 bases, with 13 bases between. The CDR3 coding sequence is TGTGCCAGCAGTAAACAGCATTTTGCAACTAATGAAAAACTGTTTTTT. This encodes CASSKQHFATNEKLFF.

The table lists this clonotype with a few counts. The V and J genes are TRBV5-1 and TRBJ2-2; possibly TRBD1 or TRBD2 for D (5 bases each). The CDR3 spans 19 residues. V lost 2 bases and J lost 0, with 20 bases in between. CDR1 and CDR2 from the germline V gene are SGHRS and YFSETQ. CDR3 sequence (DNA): TGCGCCAGCAGCTTAAGGGACGCCAACACATTCGCGAACACCGGGGAGCTGTTTTTT. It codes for CASSLRDANTFANTGELFF.

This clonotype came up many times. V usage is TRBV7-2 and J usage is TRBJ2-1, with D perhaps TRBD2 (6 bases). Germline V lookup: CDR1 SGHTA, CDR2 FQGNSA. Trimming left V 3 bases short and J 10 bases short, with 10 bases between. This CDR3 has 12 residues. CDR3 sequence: CASSFTSSEQFF. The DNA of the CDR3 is TGTGCCAGCAGCTTTACTAGCAGCGAGCAGTTCTTC.

The CDR3: CASTGPGARGDGGYGYTF. CDR3 DNA sequence: TGTGCCAGCACAGGCCCCGGGGCGCGGGGAGATGGGGGATATGGCTACACCTTC. The chain links TRBV28 to TRBJ1-2; D is perhaps TRBD1 (5 bases). V lost 7 bases to trimming and J lost 5 bases, with 29 bases between them. Per germline, CDR1 MDHEN and CDR2 SYDVKM. The CDR3 is made up of 18 amino acids.